This TCR beta chain appears in the sequencing data of a study of cytomegalovirus exposure and HLA in healthy donors. Study-level points and caveats: Sequencing likely produced, as an artifact, a cluster of highly shared sequence variants. A later analysis linked a missense variant in DCLRE1C to the trimming of TCR beta V and J genes.

A remark on this clone: As yet, its antigen is unknown.

CDR3 length: 17 amino acids. The germline gives CDR1 SEHNR, CDR2 FQNEAQ (reference sequence). V dropped 1 base and J dropped 4; count of bases not matched to a gene: 11. The primer mix had 60 Vbeta and 13 Jbeta primers. Data came from immunoSEQ multiplex PCR; TCRdb stores just in-frame clones and leaves some out. The table lists about 98,000 clones, roughly 70% of them singletons. The chain joins TRBV7-9 to TRBJ2-3, with 7 bases that match TRBD1. The specimen sequenced was PBMCs. The TCR sequence derives from a man aged 50 or older in good health and CMV-seronegative. CDR3 sequence: CASSLVFKQGIADTQYF. Here the CDR3 DNA reads TGTGCCAGCAGCTTAGTCTTTAAACAGGGGATAGCAGATACGCAGTATTTT. Together with reference TRBV7-9 and TRBJ2-3, the CDR3 gives the full variable domain: DTGVSQNPRHKITKRGQNVTFRCDPISEHNRLYWYRQTLGQGPEFLTYFQNEAQLEKSRLLSDRFSAERPKGSFSTLEIQRTEQGDSAMYLCASSLVFKQGIADTQYFGPGTRLTVL.